This paragraph reports one T cell receptor (beta chain). What it binds is unknown. This record belongs to a study of cytomegalovirus exposure and HLA in healthy donors. Whole-study findings and limits: TRBV6-2, TRBV6-3 and other indistinguishable V segments were excluded. The CMV antigen specificity of a few CMV-associated chains was confirmed through in vitro analysis.

PCR primers comprised 60 Vbeta and 13 Jbeta primers. Authors' processing steps: Around 80 million unique TCR beta chains, around 10 million of them shared, were counted by a later analysis. Produced via immunoSEQ multiplex PCR; TCRdb's table is partial and in-frame only. For V, J and clone size, that table is used; D and trimming come from the DNA. This table has over 150,000 clones, around four fifths appearing once. The CDR3 contains 15 residues. With 0 bases removed from V and 3 bases from J, the gap between germline ends came to 10 bases. Germline V gives CDR1 SGHRS, CDR2 YFSETQ. Healthy bone marrow donors made up the donor group.

This sequence was found in a girl aged 2-10 years in good health and CMV-seropositive. Sequencing was done on a sample of PBMCs. The V and J genes are TRBV5-1 and TRBJ2-1; D ambiguous. CDR3 nucleotides: TGCGCCAGCAGCTTGGAGGTGACTGGCTACAATGAGCAGTTCTTC. It is translated as CASSLEVTGYNEQFF. The variable domain in full, with the rest retrieved from reference TRBV5-1 and TRBJ2-1, is KAGVTQTPRYLIKTRGQQVTLSCSPISGHRSVSWYQQTPGQGLQFLFEYFSETQRNKGNFPGRFSGRQFSNSRSEMNVSTLELGDSALYLCASSLEVTGYNEQFFGPGTRLTVL.